Following are 9 T cell receptor beta chains from one sample sequenced in a study of CD8+CD57+ T cells in acquired aplastic anemia. Template material for TCR beta VDJ and CDR3 profiling consisted of genomic DNA. TCRdb reprocessed the reads via MiXCR and lists one record per CDR3 protein. Of under 200,000 distinct CDR3 sequences in the sample, 64% were seen once. The material sequenced was sorted CD4+, CD8+, or CD8+CD57+ T cells (not recorded which) from PBMCs. Every receptor here comes from a human donor with severe aplastic anemia or a healthy control (not recorded which).

This clonotype has a single count. The chain carries TRBV6-4 and TRBJ2-1; 9 bases agree with TRBD2. V was clipped by 4 bases and J by 4 bases; unmatched bases: 8. This CDR3 spans 16 amino acids. The V gene's germline CDR1 is MRHNA and CDR2 SNTAGT. Here the CDR3 DNA reads TGTGCCAGCAGTGCCTCACTAGCGGGCGAGTACAATGAGCAGTTCTTC. This codes for CASSASLAGEYNEQFF.

J is TRBJ2-7 and V is TRBV19, with TRBD2 matching over 9 bases. Germline loops: CDR1 LNHDA, CDR2 SQIVND (reference sequence). There are 14 residues in the CDR3. The ends lost 5 bases at V and 2 bases at J; junction bases unmatched: 4. CDR3 loop: CASSSASGAYEQYF. As DNA, the CDR3 is TGTGCCAGTAGTTCCGCTAGCGGGGCCTACGAGCAGTACTTC.

This chain uses TRBV7-2 with TRBJ2-3; D is unclear. CDR3 length: 12 amino acids. The germline V gene has CDR1 SGHTA and CDR2 FQGNSA. Trimming removed 5 bases at V and 2 bases at J, with 5 bases between. The CDR3 DNA reads as TGTGCCAGCAGCGCGACCACAGATACGCAGTATTTT. The encoded protein is CASSATTDTQYF.

The CDR3 is CASSLVGQGAAGYTF. The CDR3 DNA reads TGTGCCAGCAGCTTAGTAGGCCAGGGGGCTGCCGGCTACACCTTC. The chain carries TRBV7-9 and TRBJ1-2, with 8 nucleotides matching TRBD1. This CDR3 has 15 amino acids. Germline V gene lookup returns CDR1 SEHNR and CDR2 FQNEAQ (reference sequence). The V and J ends lost 1 base and 8 bases, in that order; junction bases with no gene match: 9.

This clonotype was seen once. The rearrangement uses TRBV15 and TRBJ1-1; no definite D call. The V and J ends lost 4 bases and 2 bases respectively, with 8 bases between them. The CDR3 loop spans 13 amino acids. CDR1 is LNHNV and CDR2 is YYDKDF in the germline V gene (reference sequence). The chain's CDR3 is CATSNTVNTEAFF. The CDR3 region has the DNA TGTGCCACCAGCAATACAGTCAACACTGAAGCTTTCTTT.

This clonotype has more than one count but fewer than ten. The CDR3 coding sequence is TGTGCCAGCAGCTTAGGGGCGGCCGCCGAGCAGTACTTC. Its translation is CASSLGAAAEQYF. The chain combines TRBV11-3 with TRBJ2-7; D gene uncertain. This CDR3 is 13 amino acids long. From germline, CDR1 is SGHNT and CDR2 YENEEA. The V end lost 1 base, the J end lost 6 bases, and 10 bases lay between the germline ends.

The sample holds many counts of this clonotype. In DNA form, the CDR3 reads TGTGCCACCAGCAGCAGCGGGGGGGCCGTTCAGTTCTTC. Translation gives CATSSSGGAVQFF. The chain joins TRBV15 to TRBJ2-1; 10 bases map to TRBD2. CDR1 is LNHNV, CDR2 YYDKDF, per germline (reference sequence). The CDR3 has 13 residues. The J segment lost 13 bases and the V segment lost 3 bases, leaving 6 bases of the junction unmatched.

The chain combines TRBV7-6 with TRBJ2-5; D possibly corresponds to TRBD2 (5 bases). The germline gives CDR1 SGHVS, CDR2 FNYEAQ. Trimming left V 3 bases short and J 2 bases short, with 10 bases between. The CDR3 totals 14 residues. The CDR3 DNA follows: TGTGCCAGCAGCTTTTACAGCGGACAAGAGACCCAGTACTTC. This sequence encodes CASSFYSGQETQYF.

Written as DNA, the CDR3 is TGTGCCAGCAGTTTCACTAGCGGGGCCTACAATGAGCAGTTCTTC. This gives the protein CASSFTSGAYNEQFF. The rearrangement joins TRBV12-3 or TRBV12-4 to TRBJ2-1, with 10 bases that match TRBD2. CDR3 length: 15 residues. Trimming took 3 bases from V and 2 from J; bases not matched to a gene: 1.